This T cell receptor beta chain was observed in a study of blood T cell repertoires in COVID-19. Across the whole study: From T cells, B-cell-depleted T cells, or PBMCs came the material, which was cDNA or gDNA.

The table came from immunoSEQ multiplex PCR; TCRdb's copy has only in-frame clones and leaves some out. The sample holds about 74,000 clones, just over 85% seen once. CDR3 length: 19 amino acids. The germline gives CDR1 LNHDA, CDR2 SQIVND (reference sequence). Unmatched junction bases numbered 9, after V lost 3 bases and J lost 0 bases. The clonotype comes from a woman of 80 years or more with active or convalescent COVID-19. The sample was peripheral blood. V gene TRBV19 combines with J gene TRBJ2-3; 13 bases align to TRBD2. This CDR3 reads CASSIRGLAGAASTDTQYF. The DNA for the CDR3 is TGTGCCAGTAGTATCCGAGGACTAGCGGGAGCTGCTAGCACAGATACGCAGTATTTT.